Below are 20 T cell receptor beta chains sequenced from a single sample in a study of blood T cell repertoires in COVID-19. Sequenced by immunoSEQ multiplex PCR; TCRdb stores in-frame clones only, minus some. In the table there are tens of thousands of clones, around 87% of which are singletons. Sequencing used peripheral blood. These receptors all come from a human donor in a cohort sampled during active COVID-19.

The chain employs TRBV4-1 and TRBJ1-1; D might be TRBD1 (6 bases). CDR3 length equals 15 residues. From germline, CDR1 is MGHRA and CDR2 YSYEKL. Trimming took 4 bases from V and 2 from J, leaving 14 bases between them. As DNA, the CDR3 is TGCGCCAGCAGCCCTGAACAGGGAATTAACACTGAAGCTTTCTTT. Protein: CASSPEQGINTEAFF.

J is TRBJ2-3 and V is TRBV3-1 (or the pseudogene TRBV3-2), with TRBD2 as a possible D gene (6 bases). The CDR3 has 17 residues. The V end was cut by 0 bases, the J end by 1 base, with 14 bases between. The V gene's germline CDR1 is LGHDT and CDR2 YNNKEL (reference sequence). The CDR3 loop is CASSQEAAREGTDTQYF. The CDR3 coding sequence is TGTGCCAGCAGCCAAGAAGCGGCGAGGGAGGGCACAGATACGCAGTATTTT.

This clone appeared once. The chain employs TRBV9 and TRBJ1-6; maybe TRBD1 (6 bases). Looked up from germline, CDR1 is SGDLS and CDR2 is YYNGEE. Between the trimmed V and J ends, which lost 0 bases and 10 bases, there was a span of 14 bases. The CDR3 is 15 residues long. The CDR3 protein is CASSVALGGESPLHF. The DNA for the CDR3 is TGTGCCAGCAGCGTAGCGTTAGGGGGAGAGTCACCCCTCCACTTT.

With respect to this clone: This sample includes further DNA sequences coding for the same CDR3. V is TRBV4-2 and J is TRBJ2-7; D is perhaps TRBD2 (5 bases). This CDR3 comprises 14 residues. Trimming left V 2 bases short and J 2 bases short, with 10 bases between. Germline V gene sequence: CDR1 LGHNA, CDR2 YNFKEQ. The CDR3 protein is CASSQPTGTYEQYF. The CDR3 DNA sequence: TGTGCCAGCAGCCAACCTACCGGGACCTACGAGCAGTACTTC.

The rearrangement joins TRBV14 to TRBJ1-2; possibly TRBD1 for D (5 bases). Trimming stripped 1 base from V and 8 bases from J, with 11 bases between. Germline assignment: CDR1 SGHDN and CDR2 FVKESK. This CDR3 region has 13 residues. This chain's CDR3 is CASSQVRGWGYTF. The DNA of the CDR3 is TGTGCCAGCAGCCAAGTCCGGGGGTGGGGCTACACCTTC.

This clone came up once. CDR3 coding DNA: TGTGCCAGCAACAGGGACAGGGGGGATATTGAAGCTTTCTTT. It codes for CASNRDRGDIEAFF. The chain joins TRBV2 to TRBJ1-1, with TRBD1 matching over 11 bases. This CDR3 is built from 14 residues. Germline assignment: CDR1 SNHLY and CDR2 FYNNEI. V was clipped by 7 bases and J by 7 bases; unmatched bases: 8. Based on the CDR3 plus reference TRBV2 and TRBJ1-1, the full variable domain is EPEVTQTPSHQVTQMGQEVILRCVPISNHLYFYWYRQILGQKVEFLVSFYNNEISEKSEIFDDQFSVERPDGSNFTLKIRSTKLEDSAMYFCASNRDRGDIEAFFGQGTRLTVV.

This clone was seen only a few times. The J gene is TRBJ1-6, the V gene TRBV27, with D possibly TRBD1 on 5 matching bases. V was cut by 8 bases and J by 3 bases, with 26 bases left in between. The V gene's germline CDR1 is MNHEY and CDR2 SMNVEV (reference sequence). The CDR3 loop spans 19 amino acids. CDR3 DNA: TGTGCCAGCCGTTCGGTGCAAGGTCATGTCGGGGGCTATAATTCACCCCTCCACTTT. Amino acid sequence: CASRSVQGHVGGYNSPLHF.

V is TRBV3-1 (or the pseudogene TRBV3-2) and J is TRBJ2-7; 10 nucleotides align to TRBD1. The CDR3 length is 13 residues. The germline V gene encodes CDR1 LGHDT and CDR2 YNNKEL (reference sequence). After removal of 3 bases from V and 6 bases from J, the junction contained 2 bases not matched to a gene. CDR3 residues: CASSQGQGFEQYF. For the CDR3, the DNA is TGTGCCAGCAGCCAGGGACAGGGGTTCGAGCAGTACTTC.

The genes are TRBV5-1 and TRBJ1-1; no definite D call. Germline V CDR1 and CDR2: SGHRS, YFSETQ. Trimming pared 3 bases from V and 2 bases from J, leaving 14 bases between. The length of the CDR3 is 15 residues. CDR3 protein: CASSWKAGSNTEAFF. The CDR3 region has the DNA TGCGCCAGCAGCTGGAAGGCCGGTAGCAACACTGAAGCTTTCTTT. Full variable domain (outside the CDR3, taken from reference TRBV5-1 and TRBJ1-1): KAGVTQTPRYLIKTRGQQVTLSCSPISGHRSVSWYQQTPGQGLQFLFEYFSETQRNKGNFPGRFSGRQFSNSRSEMNVSTLELGDSALYLCASSWKAGSNTEAFFGQGTRLTVV.

The rearrangement joins TRBV12-3 or TRBV12-4 to TRBJ1-2; D is possibly TRBD1 (6 bases). CDR3 length: 13 amino acids. V lost 4 bases and J lost 2, with 8 bases in between. As DNA, the CDR3 is TGTGCCAGCAGTTGGACAGAAAACTATGGCTACACCTTC. Protein: CASSWTENYGYTF.

The gene calls are TRBV4-1 and TRBJ2-2; perhaps TRBD2 as D (7 bases). The germline V gene encodes CDR1 MGHRA and CDR2 YSYEKL. The CDR3 covers 16 residues. V was cut by 9 bases and J by 7 bases, with 24 bases left in between. CDR3 region: CASKARGAGSDGELFF. The CDR3 DNA reads as TGCGCCAGTAAAGCCCGGGGGGCCGGAAGTGACGGGGAGCTGTTTTTT.

The V call is TRBV18, the J call TRBJ1-2, with D possibly matching TRBD1 (5 bases). The germline gives CDR1 KGHSH, CDR2 LQKENI. Trimming pared 3 bases from V and 2 bases from J, leaving 10 bases between. The CDR3 length is 14 residues. The chain's CDR3 is CASSPSQGNYGYTF. The CDR3, as DNA: TGTGCCAGCTCACCTTCCCAGGGAAACTATGGCTACACCTTC.

The J gene is TRBJ2-1, the V gene TRBV7-9, with no clear D. In germline, CDR1 is SEHNR, CDR2 FQNEAQ (reference sequence). The CDR3 runs 15 residues. V lost 1 base to trimming and J lost 0 bases, with 7 bases between them. This chain's CDR3 is CASSLGLNSYNEQFF. The CDR3 DNA reads TGTGCCAGCAGCTTAGGGCTGAACTCCTACAATGAGCAGTTCTTC.

The chain links TRBV6-5 to TRBJ2-3; 9 bases agree with TRBD1. After removal of 4 bases from V and 2 bases from J, the junction contained 4 bases not matched to a gene. This CDR3 has 15 residues. CDR1 MNHEY and CDR2 SVGAGI come from the germline V gene. CDR3 bases: TGTGCCAGCAGTTTCGGACAGGGGAACACAGATACGCAGTATTTT. The encoded protein is CASSFGQGNTDTQYF.

The V call is TRBV6-4, the J call TRBJ2-1, with TRBD1 matching over 9 bases. The length of the CDR3 is 13 residues. The V segment lost 8 bases and the J segment 5 bases; nucleotides outside the gene matches: 4. Germline CDR1 MRHNA, CDR2 SNTAGT. The chain's CDR3 is CASRRTGDNEQFF. DNA of the CDR3: TGTGCCAGCCGACGGACAGGGGACAATGAGCAGTTCTTC.

The rearrangement uses TRBV4-3 and TRBJ1-2, with D possibly TRBD1 on 6 matching bases. Per the germline V gene, CDR1 is LGHNA and CDR2 is YSLEER. The V end was cut by 0 bases, the J end by 4 bases, with 12 bases between. The CDR3 has 15 amino acids. The CDR3: CASSQDSGGLYGYTF. CDR3 in DNA: TGCGCCAGCAGCCAAGATTCTGGGGGCCTCTATGGCTACACCTTC.

J is TRBJ1-5 and V is TRBV12-3 or TRBV12-4; 7 bases line up with TRBD1. The J segment lost 6 bases and the V segment lost 1 base, leaving 0 bases of the junction unmatched. The length of the CDR3 is 13 residues. The CDR3 coding sequence is TGTGCCAGCAGTTTAGAGGGGGCTCAGCCCCAGCATTTT. This gives the protein CASSLEGAQPQHF.

The J gene is TRBJ1-5, the V gene TRBV18, with unresolved D. V was trimmed by 1 base and J by 0 bases, leaving 7 bases between them. This CDR3 has 15 amino acids. The V gene's germline CDR1 is KGHSH and CDR2 LQKENI. This CDR3 is CASSPQQNSNQPQHF. The CDR3 DNA is TGTGCCAGCTCACCACAACAGAATAGCAATCAGCCCCAGCATTTT.

The CDR3 region has the DNA TGTGCCAGCAGCCAATTACAGGGGACCACTGGCAATGAGCAGTTCTTC. It specifies CASSQLQGTTGNEQFF. V and J are TRBV14 and TRBJ2-1; 7 bases align to TRBD1. Unmatched junction bases numbered 10, after V lost 2 bases and J lost 6 bases. Germline V gene data show CDR1 as SGHDN and CDR2 as FVKESK. CDR3 length equals 16 residues.

The rearrangement links TRBV11-1 to TRBJ1-1, with D perhaps matching TRBD1 (5 bases). This CDR3 has 15 residues. The V end lost 5 bases, the J end lost 0 bases, and 13 bases lay between the germline ends. Germline assignment: CDR1 SGHAT and CDR2 FQDESV (reference sequence). The CDR3 nucleotides read TGTGCCAGCAGCGCCGGGGGGGTCATGAACACTGAAGCTTTCTTT. Its protein is CASSAGGVMNTEAFF.